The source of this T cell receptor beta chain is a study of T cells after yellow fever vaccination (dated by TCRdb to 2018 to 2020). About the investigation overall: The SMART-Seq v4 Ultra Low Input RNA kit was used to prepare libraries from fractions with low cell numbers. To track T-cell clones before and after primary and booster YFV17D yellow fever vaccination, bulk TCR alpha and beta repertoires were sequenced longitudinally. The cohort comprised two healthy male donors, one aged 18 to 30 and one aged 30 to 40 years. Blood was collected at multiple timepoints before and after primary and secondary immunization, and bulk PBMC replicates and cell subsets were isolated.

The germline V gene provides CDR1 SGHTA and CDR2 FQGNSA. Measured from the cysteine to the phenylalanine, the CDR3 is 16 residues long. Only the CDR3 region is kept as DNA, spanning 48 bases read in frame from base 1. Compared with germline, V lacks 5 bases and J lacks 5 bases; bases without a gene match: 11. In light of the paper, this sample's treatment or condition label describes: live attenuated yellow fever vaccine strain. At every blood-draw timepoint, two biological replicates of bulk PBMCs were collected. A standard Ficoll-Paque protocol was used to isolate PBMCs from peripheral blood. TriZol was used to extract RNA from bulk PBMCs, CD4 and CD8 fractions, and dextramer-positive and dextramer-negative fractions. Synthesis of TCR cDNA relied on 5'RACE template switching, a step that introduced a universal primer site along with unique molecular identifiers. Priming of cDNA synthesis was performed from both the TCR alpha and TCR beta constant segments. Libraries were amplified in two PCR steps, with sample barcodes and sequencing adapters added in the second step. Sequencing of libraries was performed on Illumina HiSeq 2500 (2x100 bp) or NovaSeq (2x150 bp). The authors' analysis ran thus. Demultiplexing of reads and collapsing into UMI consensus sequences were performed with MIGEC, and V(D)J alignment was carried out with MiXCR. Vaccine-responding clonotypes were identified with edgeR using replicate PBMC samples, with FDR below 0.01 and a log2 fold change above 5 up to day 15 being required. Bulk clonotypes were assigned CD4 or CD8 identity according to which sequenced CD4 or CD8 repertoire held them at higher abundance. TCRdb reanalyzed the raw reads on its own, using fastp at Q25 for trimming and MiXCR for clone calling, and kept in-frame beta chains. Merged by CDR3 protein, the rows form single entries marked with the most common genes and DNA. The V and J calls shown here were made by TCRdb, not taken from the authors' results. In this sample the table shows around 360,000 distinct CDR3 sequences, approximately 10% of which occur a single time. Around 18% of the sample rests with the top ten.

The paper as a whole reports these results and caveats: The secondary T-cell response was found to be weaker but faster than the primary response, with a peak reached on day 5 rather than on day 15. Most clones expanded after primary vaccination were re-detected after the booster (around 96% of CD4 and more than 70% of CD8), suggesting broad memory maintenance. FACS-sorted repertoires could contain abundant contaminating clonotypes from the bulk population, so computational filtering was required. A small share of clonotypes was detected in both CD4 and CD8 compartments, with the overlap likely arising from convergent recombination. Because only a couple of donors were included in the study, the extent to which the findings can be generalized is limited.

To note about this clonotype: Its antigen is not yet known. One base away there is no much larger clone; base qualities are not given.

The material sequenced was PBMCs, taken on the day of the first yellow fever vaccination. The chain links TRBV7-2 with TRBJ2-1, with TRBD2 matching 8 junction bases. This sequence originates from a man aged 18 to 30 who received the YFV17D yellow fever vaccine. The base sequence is TGTGCCAGCAGCCTTGGGCGCGGGGGGATAAACAATGAGCAGTTCTTC. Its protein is CASSLGRGGINNEQFF. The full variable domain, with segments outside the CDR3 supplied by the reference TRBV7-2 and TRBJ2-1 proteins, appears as GAGVSQSPSNKVTEKGKDVELRCDPISGHTALYWYRQSLGQGLEFLIYFQGNSAPDKSGLPSDRFSAERTGGSVSTLTIQRTQQEDSAVYLCASSLGRGGINNEQFFGPGTRLTVL.